This T cell receptor beta chain was recovered during a study of blood T cell repertoires in COVID-19. Germline V gives CDR1 DFQATT, CDR2 SNEGSKA (reference sequence). The CDR3 loop spans 11 amino acids. V lost 4 bases to trimming and J lost 4 bases, with 7 bases between them. Patients from Seattle were sampled longitudinally, starting during active infection. Data came from immunoSEQ multiplex PCR; TCRdb stores just in-frame clones and leaves some out. The repertoire consists of approximately 350,000 clones, with over 80% occurring once and the leading ten covering over 6%. The source material was peripheral blood. This receptor was obtained from a woman aged 45-60 years with COVID-19, enrolled during active disease. The chain recombines TRBV20-1 with TRBJ1-1; TRBD1 is a possible D gene (5 bases). The CDR3 here is CSAIGVTEAFF. In DNA form, the CDR3 reads TGCAGTGCTATAGGGGTCACTGAAGCTTTCTTT.